This passage covers 26 T cell receptor beta chains from one sample sequenced in a study of cytomegalovirus exposure and HLA in healthy donors. In the PCR, 60 Vbeta and 13 Jbeta primers were used. Sequencing used immunoSEQ multiplex PCR; TCRdb keeps in-frame clones, though not all of them. The sample contains about 150,000 clones, roughly 9.6% of which appear only once. Specimen: PBMCs. The receptors stem from a woman in her 40s in good health and CMV-seropositive.

This sequence joins TRBV18 and TRBJ2-3, with 7 nucleotides matching TRBD1. Trimming removed 2 bases from V and 1 base from J; junction bases left unmatched: 6. The CDR3 is made up of 16 amino acids. From germline, CDR1 is KGHSH and CDR2 LQKENI. CDR3 coding DNA: TGTGCCAGCTCACCAATAAGGACAGGCGGCACAGATACGCAGTATTTT. It yields the protein CASSPIRTGGTDTQYF.

In DNA form, the CDR3 reads TGTGCCAGCACCCGGGAGGGGGGTGGGGGCATTCAGTACTTC. Protein product: CASTREGGGGIQYF. The chain employs TRBV6-1 and TRBJ2-4, with TRBD2 matching over 8 bases. The CDR3 contains 14 residues. Losses at the gene ends were 7 bases for V and 9 bases for J; bases not matched to a gene: 11. Germline CDR1 is MNHNS and CDR2 is SASEGT.

In its sample, this clone was seen a few times. In the same sample, other DNA sequences code for this CDR3. The chain recombines TRBV2 with TRBJ2-7, with 9 bases lining up with TRBD1. The CDR3 runs to 13 residues. Per the germline V gene, CDR1 is SNHLY and CDR2 is FYNNEI. Unmatched junction bases numbered 4, after V lost 6 bases and J lost 4 bases. CDR3 in amino acids: CASRTGTGYEQYF. CDR3 nucleotides: TGTGCCAGCAGGACAGGGACAGGGTACGAGCAGTACTTC.

This rearrangement joins TRBV19 to TRBJ1-2; D is uncertain. Germline CDR1 and CDR2: LNHDA and SQIVND (reference sequence). This CDR3 comprises 13 residues. Trimming shortened V by 3 bases and J by 2 bases, and 7 bases separated the two germline ends. The chain's CDR3 is CASSMVQNYGYTF. The CDR3 DNA reads as TGTGCCAGTAGTATGGTCCAGAACTATGGCTACACCTTC.

This clone was observed a few times. The V gene is TRBV6-1, the J gene TRBJ2-7, with 8 bases lining up with TRBD2. The CDR3 extends over 17 amino acids. V lost 0 bases and J lost 3; bases outside the gene matches: 10. CDR1 is MNHNS and CDR2 is SASEGT in the germline V gene. The DNA for the CDR3 is TGTGCCAGCAGTGAAGCCCCCGGAGGAGCGGGAGACTACGAGCAGTACTTC. It specifies CASSEAPGGAGDYEQYF.

The CDR3 here is CASSRGDRVNTEAFF. CDR3 in DNA: TGTGCCAGCAGCCGGGGGGACAGGGTAAACACTGAAGCTTTCTTT. The J gene is TRBJ1-1, the V gene TRBV5-6; 9 bases map to TRBD1. Trimming removed 4 bases from V and 2 bases from J; junction bases left unmatched: 6. The length of the CDR3 is 15 residues. CDR1 and CDR2 (germline): SGHDT, YYEEEE.

The genes are TRBV6-1 and TRBJ1-1, with a possible D match to TRBD1 (5 bases). Germline assignment: CDR1 MNHNS and CDR2 SASEGT. V lost 2 bases and J 1 base, leaving 14 bases between the germline ends. CDR3 length equals 16 residues. This chain's CDR3 is CASSERGRAWNTEAFF. CDR3 DNA: TGTGCCAGCAGTGAACGTGGCAGGGCGTGGAACACTGAAGCTTTCTTT.

The CDR3 protein is CASSVGQGGGNTIYF. The CDR3 DNA follows: TGTGCCAGCAGCGTGGGACAGGGGGGCGGAAACACCATATATTTT. This chain joins TRBV9 and TRBJ1-3; 11 nucleotides match TRBD1. In germline, CDR1 is SGDLS, CDR2 YYNGEE. This CDR3 region has 15 residues. After removal of 2 bases from V and 4 bases from J, the junction contained 2 bases not matched to a gene.

This clone was seen a few times. The chain joins TRBV9 to TRBJ2-1; perhaps TRBD2 as D (5 bases). The germline V and J ends were trimmed by 4 bases and 5 bases, with 13 bases remaining between them. CDR3 length: 14 amino acids. Germline V gene sequence: CDR1 SGDLS, CDR2 YYNGEE. Here the CDR3 reads CASSHGLGNNEQFF. The CDR3 coding sequence is TGTGCCAGCAGCCACGGACTGGGCAACAATGAGCAGTTCTTC.

This clone was detected a few times. The chain employs TRBV29-1 and TRBJ2-7, with 7 bases matching TRBD1. The CDR3 runs 14 residues. The junction had 8 bases not matched to a gene; V was cut back by 6 bases and J by 0 bases. Germline V lookup: CDR1 SQVTM, CDR2 ANQGSEA. This chain's CDR3 is CSVASTGNSYEQYF. The CDR3 bases are TGCAGCGTAGCCTCGACAGGGAACTCCTACGAGCAGTACTTC.

The chain has TRBV5-4 and TRBJ1-4; a possible D gene is TRBD1 (6 bases). V gave up 0 bases and J gave up 7 bases, with 10 bases separating them. The CDR3 spans 14 residues. Germline CDR1 SGHNT, CDR2 YYREEE (reference sequence). The CDR3 here is CASSLDLGGEKLFF. The CDR3 bases are TGTGCCAGCAGCTTGGACTTAGGGGGTGAAAAACTGTTTTTT.

This clone occurred a few times. The rearrangement uses TRBV6-1 and TRBJ2-1; TRBD2 agrees at 9 bases. The CDR3 is 15 amino acids. The V gene end was trimmed by 1 base and the J gene end by 4 bases; junction bases not matched to a gene: 2. CDR1 is MNHNS and CDR2 is SASEGT in the germline V gene. CDR3 sequence: CASSEDGLAYNEQFF. In nucleotides, the CDR3 is TGTGCCAGCAGTGAAGATGGACTAGCGTACAATGAGCAGTTCTTC.

This rearrangement joins TRBV27 to TRBJ2-7; no reliable D call. The CDR3 length is 20 residues. Germline V lookup: CDR1 MNHEY, CDR2 SMNVEV (reference sequence). V was shortened by 5 bases and J by 7 bases, with 36 bases between the two germline ends. The CDR3 loop reads CASSPSLEYPTWVDTWEQYF. The CDR3 DNA reads as TGTGCCAGCAGTCCCTCCTTGGAGTACCCTACCTGGGTCGATACGTGGGAGCAGTACTTC.

This clone was seen only a few times. The gene calls are TRBV5-1 and TRBJ2-7; TRBD1 aligns across 7 bases. The CDR3 is 14 amino acids. The germline V gene encodes CDR1 SGHRS and CDR2 YFSETQ. J lost 5 bases, V lost 8 bases, and 13 bases had no gene match. In nucleotides, the CDR3 is TGCGCCAGTAGGCAGGGAGACAGGGCGGACGAGCAGTACTTC. This encodes CASRQGDRADEQYF.

J is TRBJ2-5 and V is TRBV5-1, with TRBD1 matching 10 bases. V shed 3 bases and J 3 bases; nucleotides not matched to a gene: 5. Germline CDR1 reads SGHRS; CDR2 reads YFSETQ. CDR3 length: 15 residues. CDR3 loop: CASSWGTGVEETQYF. CDR3 DNA sequence: TGCGCCAGCAGCTGGGGGACAGGGGTAGAAGAGACCCAGTACTTC.

The genes are TRBV19 and TRBJ1-4; D gene uncertain. V was clipped by 4 bases and J by 0 bases, with 12 bases between them. CDR3 length equals 16 residues. Germline assignment: CDR1 LNHDA and CDR2 SQIVND (reference sequence). The chain's CDR3 is CASSTSRGATNEKLFF. The CDR3 DNA reads TGTGCCAGTAGTACTTCCCGGGGTGCAACTAATGAAAAACTGTTTTTT.

J is TRBJ2-7 and V is TRBV2; possible D gene TRBD1, 6 bases. From germline, CDR1 is SNHLY and CDR2 FYNNEI. The CDR3 runs to 14 residues. Between the trimmed V and J ends, which lost 5 bases and 2 bases, there was a span of 13 bases. The DNA of the CDR3 is TGTGCCAGCAGTAACACAGGGATTCCCTACGAGCAGTACTTC. It yields the protein CASSNTGIPYEQYF.

The gene calls are TRBV5-1 and TRBJ2-5; 8 bases agree with TRBD2. The V and J ends lost 0 bases and 8 bases, in that order; junction bases with no gene match: 3. Germline V gene sequence: CDR1 SGHRS, CDR2 YFSETQ. CDR3 size: 13 residues. As DNA, the CDR3 is TGCGCCAGCAGCTTGGAGTGGACTAGCACCCAGTACTTC. This codes for CASSLEWTSTQYF.

The V call is TRBV6-6, the J call TRBJ1-6; D ambiguous. The CDR3 has 16 amino acids. Between the trimmed V and J ends, which lost 6 bases and 0 bases, there was a span of 12 bases. Germline CDR1 reads MNHNY; CDR2 reads SVGAGI (reference sequence). The chain's CDR3 is CASSVVRSSYNSPLHF. The CDR3 nucleotides are TGTGCCAGCAGCGTCGTAAGGAGCTCCTATAATTCACCCCTCCACTTT.

The chain combines TRBV19 with TRBJ2-7; the match to TRBD1 covers 12 bases. CDR3 length: 15 residues. Germline CDR1 LNHDA, CDR2 SQIVND (reference sequence). Trimming removed 6 bases from V and 6 bases from J; junction bases left unmatched: 9. CDR3 in DNA: TGTGCCAGTAGCCCTTCCGGGACAGGGGGCTTCGAGCAGTACTTC. This codes for CASSPSGTGGFEQYF.

The table lists this clone with a few counts. The gene calls are TRBV7-9 and TRBJ1-1; 7 bases line up with TRBD1. Germline lookup yields CDR1 SEHNR and CDR2 FQNEAQ (reference sequence). Trimming at V came to 10 bases and at J to 6 bases, leaving 17 bases not matched to a gene. The CDR3 consists of 15 residues. The CDR3 DNA is TGTGCCAACAGTTATACAGGGGAGATGGGATCTGAAGCTTTCTTT. This gives the protein CANSYTGEMGSEAFF.

This clone was seen more than once but under ten times. The chain uses TRBV5-4 and TRBJ1-6; weak D call: TRBD1 (5 bases). Trimming took off 2 bases at V and 6 bases at J, with 9 bases between the two ends. Germline V gene lookup returns CDR1 SGHNT and CDR2 YYREEE (reference sequence). This CDR3 contains 14 residues. The CDR3 DNA reads TGTGCCAGCAGCTTCGTAGACAGTAATTCACCCCTCCACTTT. It is translated as CASSFVDSNSPLHF. Full variable domain (remainder filled in from reference TRBV5-4 and TRBJ1-6): ETGVTQSPTHLIKTRGQQVTLRCSSQSGHNTVSWYQQALGQGPQFIFQYYREEENGRGNFPPRFSGLQFPNYSSELNVNALELDDSALYLCASSFVDSNSPLHFGNGTRLTVT.

V and J are TRBV29-1 and TRBJ1-1; D not certain. V lost 8 bases, J lost 0 bases, and 13 bases lay in between. CDR3 length: 13 amino acids. The germline CDR1 and CDR2 sequences are SQVTM and ANQGSEA. This CDR3 reads CSFREGLNTEAFF. CDR3 DNA sequence: TGCAGCTTCAGAGAGGGCCTGAACACTGAAGCTTTCTTT.

This clone turned up a few times. This chain uses TRBV5-1 with TRBJ2-2, with 8 bases lining up with TRBD1. V was pared by 2 bases and J by 0 bases, with 3 bases of the junction left unmatched. CDR3 size: 16 residues. Looked up from germline, CDR1 is SGHRS and CDR2 is YFSETQ. The CDR3 loop is CASSLDRGSNTGELFF. The DNA of the CDR3 is TGCGCCAGCAGCTTAGACAGGGGATCGAACACCGGGGAGCTGTTTTTT.

This clone has a handful of counts. V usage is TRBV7-8 and J usage is TRBJ2-1; 13 bases line up with TRBD2. Looked up from germline, CDR1 is SGHVS and CDR2 is FQNEAQ. The CDR3 loop spans 16 amino acids. The J segment lost 6 bases and the V segment lost 4 bases, leaving 6 bases of the junction unmatched. The CDR3 protein is CASSSTTSGGRNEQFF. DNA for the CDR3: TGTGCCAGCAGCTCCACGACTAGCGGGGGGCGCAATGAGCAGTTCTTC.

This clone was counted between two and nine times. This chain connects TRBV7-7 to TRBJ2-1; no clear D. This CDR3 is built from 13 residues. Germline CDR1 and CDR2: SSHAT and FNYEAQ (reference sequence). The V end was cut by 0 bases, the J end by 7 bases, with 7 bases between. The chain's CDR3 is CASSLAHRNEQFF. As DNA, the CDR3 is TGTGCCAGCAGCTTAGCTCACAGAAATGAGCAGTTCTTC.